This T cell receptor beta chain was captured by sequencing in a study of blood T cell repertoires in COVID-19. In the study overall: In each case, the material was cDNA or gDNA derived from T cells, B-cell-depleted T cells, or PBMCs.

Residents of under 25 US areas, aged about 18 to 100 years, made up the participants. Germline V gives CDR1 MGHRA, CDR2 YSYEKL. V was shortened by 0 bases and J by 4 bases, with 7 bases between the two germline ends. The length of the CDR3 is 13 residues. Original processing notes: Estimation of nucleated cell counts was performed using reference gene primer amplification. Using immunoSEQ multiplex PCR, the repertoire was profiled, and TCRdb retains in-frame clones only, with some absent. Clone size and V and J calls were adopted from that table, with D and trimming inferred from the DNA. Here the sample spans under 500,000 clones, roughly nine tenths being singletons.

Sequenced: PBMCs or T cells enriched from blood (not recorded which). The origin of this receptor is a woman between 18 and 29 years old with acute COVID-19. V is TRBV4-1 and J is TRBJ2-7; no clear D gene. As DNA, the CDR3 is TGCGCCAGCAGCCAAGACCTTCTATACGAGCAGTACTTC. Translated: CASSQDLLYEQYF.